A selection of T cell receptor beta chains follows, all from one sample in a study of cytomegalovirus exposure and HLA in healthy donors. TCRdb's copy holds only in-frame clones and misses some; the assay was immunoSEQ multiplex PCR. The sample includes roughly 180,000 clones, 75% to 90% seen only once; the top ten take around 4.1%. The sequencing sample was made of PBMCs. These receptors were obtained from a woman in her forties or fifties in good health and CMV-seropositive. Each CDR3 is given with its conserved first and last residue.

>TRBV7-2|TRBJ2-7|15
CASSLGEAGSYEQYF
>TRBV27|TRBJ1-6|14
CASSFTGDNSPLHF
>TRBV5-1|TRBJ2-3|16
CASSLVGGRAADTQYF
>TRBV7-9|TRBJ1-1|12
CASSSQGTEAFF
>TRBV6-1|TRBJ2-1|15
CASSLGDRVNNEQFF
>TRBV11-1|TRBJ2-2|12
CASSMLTGELFF
>TRBV7-2|TRBJ2-3|16
CASSLNSGGAADTQYF
>TRBV15|TRBJ2-5|15
CATSRDGAGERTQYF
>TRBV10-3|TRBJ2-1|15
CAISVGGSSYNEQFF
>TRBV29-1|TRBJ1-2|16
CSVLKGAPISNYGYTF
>TRBV28|TRBJ2-3|18
CASSYAGAFQSGTDTQYF
>TRBV30|TRBJ2-1|15
CAWSPIPGQLNEQFF
>TRBV2|TRBJ1-1|11
CASSLTGRAFF
>TRBV19|TRBJ1-5|14
CASSTTGGGQPQHF
>TRBV18|TRBJ2-5|14
CASSPRGGQETQYF
>TRBV5-8|TRBJ1-2|15
CASSRRQGDPYGYTF
>TRBV5-1|TRBJ2-5|17
CASSPRTSGPQRETQYF
>TRBV28|TRBJ2-3|17
CASSLWPTSGGGDTQYF
>TRBV19|TRBJ2-1|14
CASSSGVSYNEQFF
>TRBV30|TRBJ1-2|13
CAWSVFGRGHYTF
>TRBV11-3|TRBJ2-1|15
CASSLDGAPYNEQFF
>TRBV4-3|TRBJ1-1|13
CASRKTVNTEAFF
>TRBV5-4|TRBJ2-6|16
CASSGDRPSGANVLTF
>TRBV15|TRBJ2-5|15
CATSRDWGAGAAQYF
>TRBV5-1|TRBJ2-3|12
CASSLEGDTQYF
>TRBV30|TRBJ1-2|14
CAWSVGLRNYGYTF
>TRBV18|TRBJ2-1|17
CASSPLSAGGPYNEQFF
>TRBV7-9|TRBJ2-7|12
CSSSLSGYEQYF
>TRBV9|TRBJ2-2|14
CASSTGFNTGELFF
>TRBV2|TRBJ2-6|15
CASISSRTGARVLTF
>TRBV11-2|TRBJ2-7|16
CASSLAASGSPYEQYF
>TRBV29-1|TRBJ2-5|16
CSVEPQQGRRQETQYF
>TRBV15|TRBJ1-4|15
CATSRDSQGWEKLFF
>TRBV7-8|TRBJ2-1|16
CASSLEGDRNVNEQFF
>TRBV9|TRBJ1-2|14
CASSVPHSDRGYTF
>TRBV2|TRBJ2-7|14
CASIPTATSYEQYF
>TRBV9|TRBJ1-1|14
CASSVSGRGAEAFF
>TRBV18|TRBJ1-1|17
CASSPPKGLGMNTEAFF
>TRBV7-2|TRBJ1-1|14
CASSFEGAGTEAFF
>TRBV11-2|TRBJ2-5|12
CASSSGMETQYF
>TRBV19|TRBJ1-1|15
CASSIDPGQAGRAFF
>TRBV23-1|TRBJ2-7|15
CASKVRGTGFCEQYF
>TRBV6-5|TRBJ1-2|15
CASRTPGQTNYGYTF
>TRBV4-3|TRBJ2-7|14
CASSQDTGTYEQYF
>TRBV4-2|TRBJ1-1|16
CASSQEEGGTYTEAFF
>TRBV4-2|TRBJ2-5|17
CASSPRTSGAYQETQYF
>TRBV30|TRBJ2-7|15
CAWRDPTSGLYEQYF